Listed below are T cell receptor beta chains from one sample, sequenced in a study. Sequenced by immunoSEQ multiplex PCR; TCRdb stores in-frame clones only, minus some. The repertoire consists of some 48,000 clones, with over 90% occurring once and the leading ten covering roughly a tenth. The sequencing input was PBMCs. Every receptor here comes from a man between 40 and 49 years old with rheumatoid arthritis. CDR3s include the opening cysteine and the closing phenylalanine or tryptophan. A D gene is named only where the DNA matches it firmly. Where a row states a size, it is once, few, many or the class of an expanded clone; other rows omit it.

clone size | J gene | V gene | D gene | CDR3 protein | CDR3 DNA
- | TRBJ1-1 | TRBV12-3/TRBV12-4 | - | CASRGVRTEAFF | TGTGCCAGCCGGGGGGTTCGAACTGAAGCTTTCTTT
- | TRBJ1-1 | TRBV7-9 | - | CASSMQGGPAFF | TGTGCCAGCAGTATGCAGGGTGGTCCAGCTTTCTTT
- | TRBJ1-2 | TRBV4-3 | - | CASSTRDNLNYGYTF | TGCGCCAGCAGCACCCGGGACAACCTAAACTATGGCTACACCTTC
- | TRBJ2-1 | TRBV11-2 | - | CASSMGITYNEQFF | TGTGCCAGCAGCATGGGAATTACCTACAATGAGCAGTTCTTC
- | TRBJ1-4 | TRBV5-1 | - | CASSPGWLNEKLFF | TGCGCCAGCAGCCCGGGATGGCTTAATGAAAAACTGTTTTTT
- | TRBJ2-3 | TRBV29-1 | TRBD1 | CSVAPRPGGSPDTQYF | TGCAGCGTCGCCCCCCGACCAGGGGGCAGCCCAGATACGCAGTATTTT
- | TRBJ1-3 | TRBV6-5 | - | CASHRDTNSGNTIYF | TGTGCCAGCCACCGGGACACCAACTCTGGAAACACCATATATTTT
- | TRBJ2-1 | TRBV27 | - | CASSPYSNEQFF | TGTGCCAGCAGTCCCTACTCAAATGAGCAGTTCTTC
- | TRBJ2-1 | TRBV27 | TRBD2 | CASSPGTSGSLWQFF | TGTGCCAGCAGTCCCGGGACTAGCGGGAGTCTTTGGCAGTTCTTC
- | TRBJ1-2 | TRBV7-9 | TRBD1 | CASSLETATGRYGYTF | TGTGCCAGCAGCTTAGAGACCGCGACAGGGCGCTATGGCTACACCTTC
- | TRBJ2-3 | TRBV5-1 | - | CASRDRDTSADTQYF | TGCGCCAGCAGAGACCGGGACACCTCGGCAGATACGCAGTATTTT
- | TRBJ2-1 | TRBV7-3 | - | CASSSPGTLNYNEQFF | TGTGCCAGCAGCTCCCCCGGGACACTAAACTACAATGAGCAGTTCTTC
- | TRBJ1-5 | TRBV12-2 | - | CASRLIGRSNQPQHF | TGTGCAAGTCGCTTAATCGGTCGTAGCAATCAGCCCCAGCATTTT
- | TRBJ1-5 | TRBV19 | - | CAIAGTHSNQPQHF | TGTGCCATAGCCGGGACACATAGCAATCAGCCCCAGCATTTT
- | TRBJ2-3 | TRBV5-4 | TRBD2 | CASSPWDYRTDTQYF | TGTGCCAGCAGCCCCTGGGACTATCGCACAGATACGCAGTATTTT
- | TRBJ1-5 | TRBV6-5 | - | CASSPVRDGNQPQHF | TGTGCCAGCAGTCCGGTCAGGGATGGGAATCAGCCCCAGCATTTT
- | TRBJ2-5 | TRBV6-6 | TRBD2 | CASSYGGLDSETQYF | TGTGCCAGCAGTTACGGGGGACTAGATTCTGAGACCCAGTACTTC
- | TRBJ2-1 | TRBV27 | TRBD1 | CASSRWTGDSYNEQFF | TGTGCCAGCAGTCGCTGGACAGGAGACTCCTACAATGAGCAGTTCTTC
once | TRBJ2-4 | TRBV3-1/TRBV3-2 | - | CASSWVGAGNIQYF | TGTGCCAGCAGCTGGGTCGGGGCTGGAAACATTCAGTACTTC
- | TRBJ1-2 | TRBV6-5 | TRBD1 | CASSSRTGDYGYTF | TGTGCCAGCAGTTCACGGACAGGGGACTATGGCTACACCTTC
- | TRBJ2-2 | TRBV15 | - | CATGSGRRLGTNTGELFF | TGTGCCACCGGATCCGGGAGAAGGCTAGGTACGAACACCGGGGAGCTGTTTTTT
once | TRBJ1-4 | TRBV18 | - | CASSPRQINEKLFF | TGTGCCAGCTCACCACGACAGATTAATGAAAAACTGTTTTTT
- | TRBJ2-1 | TRBV7-9 | TRBD1 | CASSPRQGSYNEQFF | TGTGCCAGCAGCCCCCGACAGGGATCCTACAATGAGCAGTTCTTC
- | TRBJ2-3 | TRBV5-1 | - | CASSLYGQSSTDTQYF | TGCGCCAGCAGCTTGTACGGTCAGTCTAGCACAGATACGCAGTATTTT
- | TRBJ2-1 | TRBV4-3 | TRBD2 | CASSQDFLAGVITARDYNEQFF | TGCGCCAGCAGTCAAGATTTCCTAGCGGGAGTTATAACGGCCAGAGACTACAATGAGCAGTTCTTC
- | TRBJ1-2 | TRBV5-1 | - | CASSQGSINYGYTF | TGCGCCAGCAGCCAAGGGAGTATTAACTATGGCTACACCTTC
- | TRBJ2-3 | TRBV2 | - | CASSETGSLVDTQYF | TGTGCCAGCAGTGAAACGGGAAGTCTGGTGGATACGCAGTATTTT
- | TRBJ1-5 | TRBV7-2 | - | CASSLVGVGNQPQHF | TGTGCCAGCAGCTTAGTAGGGGTTGGCAATCAGCCCCAGCATTTT
- | TRBJ1-2 | TRBV19 | - | CASSILGQPPYGYTF | TGTGCCAGTAGTATCCTCGGACAGCCTCCCTATGGCTACACCTTC
- | TRBJ2-1 | TRBV18 | TRBD1 | CASSPSLGQGEGLNEQFF | TGTGCCAGCTCACCTTCCCTCGGACAGGGAGAAGGTTTGAATGAGCAGTTCTTC
- | TRBJ2-7 | TRBV9 | - | CASSVGDLSLTPYEQYF | TGTGCCAGCAGCGTAGGGGACCTTAGTCTGACGCCCTACGAGCAGTACTTC
- | TRBJ1-5 | TRBV19 | - | CASSIVNQPQHF | TGTGCCAGTAGTATAGTAAACCAGCCCCAGCATTTT
- | TRBJ2-1 | TRBV18 | TRBD2 | CASSPPSGGGDEQFF | TGTGCCAGCTCACCACCTAGCGGGGGAGGGGATGAGCAGTTCTTC
- | TRBJ2-3 | TRBV6-1 | - | CASSEGRFARQYF | TGTGCCAGCAGTGAAGGACGGTTCGCGAGGCAGTATTTT
- | TRBJ1-6 | TRBV18 | TRBD1 | CASSPTGALYNSPLHF | TGTGCCAGCTCACCAACAGGGGCCCTCTATAATTCACCCCTCCACTTT
- | TRBJ1-1 | TRBV11-2 | - | CASSWGGQAGTEAFF | TGTGCCAGCAGCTGGGGTGGGCAGGCGGGCACTGAAGCTTTCTTT
- | TRBJ1-1 | TRBV4-3 | TRBD1 | CASSQTGVTEAFF | TGCGCCAGCAGCCAGACAGGGGTCACTGAAGCTTTCTTT